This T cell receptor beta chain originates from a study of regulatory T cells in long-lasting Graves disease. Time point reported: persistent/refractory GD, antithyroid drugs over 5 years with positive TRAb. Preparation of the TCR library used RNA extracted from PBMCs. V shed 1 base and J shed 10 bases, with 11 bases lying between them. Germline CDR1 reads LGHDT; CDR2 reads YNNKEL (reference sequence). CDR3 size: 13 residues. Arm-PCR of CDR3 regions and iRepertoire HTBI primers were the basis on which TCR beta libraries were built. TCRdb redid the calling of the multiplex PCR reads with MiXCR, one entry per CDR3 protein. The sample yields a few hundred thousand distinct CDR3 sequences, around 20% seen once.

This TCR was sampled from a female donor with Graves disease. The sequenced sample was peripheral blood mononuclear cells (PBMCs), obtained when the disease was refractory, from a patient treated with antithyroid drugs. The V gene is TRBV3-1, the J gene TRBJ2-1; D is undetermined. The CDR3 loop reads CASSQADDREQFF. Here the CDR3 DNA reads TGTGCCAGCAGCCAAGCCGACGATAGGGAGCAGTTCTTC.